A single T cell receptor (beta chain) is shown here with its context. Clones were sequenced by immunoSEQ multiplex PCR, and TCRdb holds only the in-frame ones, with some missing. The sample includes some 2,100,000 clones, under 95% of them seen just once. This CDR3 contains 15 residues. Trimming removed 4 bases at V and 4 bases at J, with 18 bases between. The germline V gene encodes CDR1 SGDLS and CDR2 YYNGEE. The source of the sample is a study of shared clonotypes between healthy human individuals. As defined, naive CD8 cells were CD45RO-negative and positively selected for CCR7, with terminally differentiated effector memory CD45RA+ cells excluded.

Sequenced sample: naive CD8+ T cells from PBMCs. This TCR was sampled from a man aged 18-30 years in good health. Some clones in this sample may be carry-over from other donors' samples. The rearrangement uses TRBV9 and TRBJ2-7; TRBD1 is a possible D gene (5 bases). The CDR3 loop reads CASSPGDSSEYEQYF. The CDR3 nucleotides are TGTGCCAGCAGCCCAGGAGACAGTTCGGAATACGAGCAGTACTTC. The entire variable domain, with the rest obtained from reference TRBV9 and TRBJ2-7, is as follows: DSGVTQTPKHLITATGQRVTLRCSPRSGDLSVYWYQQSLDQGLQFLIQYYNGEERAKGNILERFSAQQFPDLHSELNLSSLELGDSALYFCASSPGDSSEYEQYFGPGTRLTVT.